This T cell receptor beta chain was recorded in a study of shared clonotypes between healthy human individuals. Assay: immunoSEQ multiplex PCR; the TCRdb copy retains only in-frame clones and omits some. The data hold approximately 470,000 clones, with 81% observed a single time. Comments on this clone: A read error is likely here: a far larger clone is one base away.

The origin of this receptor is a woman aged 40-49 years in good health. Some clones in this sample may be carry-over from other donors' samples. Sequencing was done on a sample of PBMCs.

CDR3 sequence (DNA): TGTGCCAGCAGCTTAACTAGGGATGTGGCGGCTGAAGCTTTCTTT. This sequence encodes CASSLTRDVAAEAFF. This rearrangement joins TRBV7-9 to TRBJ1-1; D gene uncertain. Trimming left V 2 bases short and J 6 bases short, with 16 bases between. Germline CDR1 is SEHNR and CDR2 is FQNEAQ (reference sequence). This CDR3 is 15 amino acids long.